This is a list of T cell receptor beta chains from one sample in a study of T cell clonotyping in hematopoietic cell transplantation. The table came from immunoSEQ multiplex PCR; TCRdb's copy has only in-frame clones and leaves some out. This sample has about 41,000 clones, with approximately 81% found just once. Sequences were derived from peripheral blood mononuclear cells, sampled before stem cell transplant. These receptors were taken from a man aged 55 to 69 with acute myeloid leukemia. Some clones in this sample may be carry-over from other donors' samples. Both conserved end residues are part of each CDR3. The D gene is left open where the match is weak. Only some rows state a clone size, as once, few, many or a class for expanded clones.

V gene	CDR3 length	J gene	D gene	clone size	CDR3 DNA	CDR3 protein
TRBV9	15	TRBJ1-2	TRBD1	.	TGTGCCAGCAGCGTAGGGGGGAGACAGGGGGCTGGCTACACCTTC	CASSVGGRQGAGYTF
TRBV19	15	TRBJ2-3	.	.	TGTGCCAGTAGTATAGCTGGGCGGAGCACAGATACGCAGTATTTT	CASSIAGRSTDTQYF
TRBV5-1	14	TRBJ2-7	TRBD1	.	TGCGCCAGCAGCTCGACAGGGCGAGACTACGAGCAGTACTTC	CASSSTGRDYEQYF
TRBV9	14	TRBJ1-6	.	.	TGTGCCAGCAGCGCCACCCCGCAACAGTCACCCCTCCACTTT	CASSATPQQSPLHF
TRBV29-1	11	TRBJ2-2	.	.	TGCAGCGTTGAATGGGCCGGGGAGCTGTTTTTT	CSVEWAGELFF
TRBV19	15	TRBJ2-3	TRBD2	.	TGTGCCAGAATAGCGGGGGAAACGTCCACAGATACGCAGTATTTT	CARIAGETSTDTQYF
TRBV27	15	TRBJ2-5	TRBD2	.	TGTGCCAGCAGTCTAAGCGGGGGGGCCAGGGAGACCCAGTACTTC	CASSLSGGARETQYF
TRBV5-4	15	TRBJ2-3	.	.	TGTGCCAGCAGCTTGGGACAGAGGGGCTCAGATACGCAGTATTTT	CASSLGQRGSDTQYF
TRBV14	14	TRBJ2-7	.	once	TGTGCCAGCAGCCTGCCCGGCAGAGCCTACGAGCAGTACTTC	CASSLPGRAYEQYF
TRBV4-2	17	TRBJ2-6	.	few	TGTGCCAGCAGCCAAAGTCGCGGGGCGGACGGGGCCAACGTCCTGACTTTC	CASSQSRGADGANVLTF